The present T cell receptor beta chain was sequenced within a study of early T cells in non-severe SARS-CoV-2 infection. For the study at large: The input, bulk RNA from unsorted whole blood, was sequenced, and chains were unpaired. Overall study results and limits: Comparison of clonotypes with VDJdb favored anti-spike CD8 responses while missing private and CD4 specificities.

V lost 6 bases and J lost 8, with 19 bases in between. The CDR3 totals 15 residues. CDR1 LNHDA and CDR2 SQIVND come from the germline V gene (reference sequence). TCRdb reanalysed the 5' RACE reads using MiXCR and keeps one entry per CDR3 protein. The sample contains 36,000 or so distinct CDR3 sequences, around 4.3% of which appear only once. This clonotype appeared many times. The target antigen is unknown. This chain connects TRBV19 to TRBJ1-4; D possibly corresponds to TRBD1 (5 bases). The TCR comes from an adult who was a healthcare worker with PCR-confirmed SARS-CoV-2 infection or an uninfected control (not recorded which). Specimen: whole blood. This chain's CDR3 is CASSPGADTGEKLFF. The CDR3 coding sequence is TGTGCCAGTAGCCCTGGGGCGGACACCGGCGAAAAACTGTTTTTT.